This TCR beta chain was recovered during a study of a mutant IDH1 vaccine in newly diagnosed glioma (dated by TCRdb to the early 2020s). For the wider study: Patients received eight vaccinations in weeks 1, 3, 5, 7, 11, 15, 19 and 23, corresponding to visits V03 through V10. Vaccination started 4-6 weeks after radiotherapy alone, or was given together with temozolomide cycles in the groups whose treatment included chemotherapy. Of the roughly 33 treated patients, approximately 60% were male and 37.5% were female, and a mean age of roughly 40 years was recorded. Before enrollment, most patients had been given radiochemotherapy with temozolomide as standard therapy, while the rest had received either radiotherapy alone or temozolomide alone. Peripheral blood samples were drawn at six visits, namely V03 (baseline), V05, V07, V10, V12 and V13. Longitudinal TCRB deep sequencing was performed for roughly 27 treated patients wherever samples were available for exploratory analyses.

The intended sense of this specimen's time point label: week 23, last vaccination. A 20-mer mutant IDH1 peptide at 300 micrograms in Montanide made up each vaccine dose, which was injected subcutaneously together with topical imiquimod. The donors had newly diagnosed IDH1-mutant astrocytomas of WHO grade 3 or 4 that showed loss of nuclear ATRX. The samples were drawn from NOA16, a multicentre, single-arm, open-label phase I trial in Germany that tested a mutant IDH1 peptide vaccine in humans for the first time. The DNeasy Blood and Tissue Kit was used to extract genomic DNA from EDTA blood for TCRB sequencing. V trim: 0 bases; J trim: 4 bases; unmatched bases: 7. The germline V gene provides CDR1 LGHNA and CDR2 YNFKEQ. From the cysteine through the phenylalanine, the CDR3 covers 16 amino acids. Kept here is only the CDR3 DNA, which spans 48 bases and is read in frame from base 1. Comments on this clone: What antigen it recognizes has not been identified. No per-base quality is available; no much larger clone lies one base away.

Libraries were constructed by the immunoSEQ multiplex PCR assay. Rearranged TCR beta chain sequences were amplified with the hsTCRB Kit following the manufacturer's protocol. An Illumina MiSeq was used to sequence the TCRB libraries. In the original analysis: Demultiplexing, trimming and gene mapping were performed with the kit vendor's proprietary platform. Drawn from immuneACCESS, this table holds only the in-frame rearrangements with V and J called that TCRdb kept. Clones are partly lost; checked studies trace under half to an unresolved V gene and leave the rest unexplained. For V, J and clone size, that table is used; D and trimming come from the DNA. Counted in this sample were about 82,000 clones; around 85% of them appeared once. The ten largest clones add up to around 2% of the sample. Study-level results and caveats: Across multiple MHC alleles, vaccine-induced immune responses were seen in roughly 93% of patients. Selection of PBMC samples for TCRB deep sequencing was based on availability. No apparent relationship was observed between pseudoprogression and alterations in the top peripheral T cell clonotypes detected by TCRB sequencing. The authors noted that analyses of patient blood samples could not be reproduced because of sample limitations.

Here the sequenced sample was PBMCs, taken from a glioma patient whose treatment included an IDH1 peptide vaccine. This chain joins TRBV4-2 to TRBJ2-3, with 7 bases matching TRBD2. The clonotype comes from a young man with glioma. Some clones in this sample may be carry-over from other donors' samples. The CDR3 reads CASSQEMAGEADTQYF. The nucleotide sequence is TGTGCCAGCAGCCAAGAAATGGCGGGAGAGGCAGATACGCAGTATTTT.